These T cell receptor beta chains were read from a single sample in a study of T cells in Graves' hyperthyroidism and ophthalmopathy. One entry per CDR3 protein, called by TCRdb with MiXCR from the multiplex PCR reads. The sample contains roughly 200,000 distinct CDR3 sequences, about 15% of which appear only once. The specimen was blood. The receptor set was obtained from a woman aged 45-59 years with Graves' hyperthyroidism. Both conserved end residues are trimmed from each CDR3. The order of the fields is V gene, CDR3 protein.

TRBV13 ASSEVMGLKGGYT
TRBV3-1 ASSQLNYGEQF
TRBV19 ASSTLEGARYEQY
TRBV7-9 ASSAQGYEQY
TRBV6-1 ASSQTSALYLNTYEQY
TRBV11-3 ASRNPGQQYNEQF
TRBV11-1 ASSRTSGTATDTQY
TRBV20-1 SARDLGGGYEQY
TRBV19 ASSIRTGGTGELF
TRBV24-1 ATSDRGLVGDTQY
TRBV9 ASSHKREGTGELF
TRBV24-1 ATSDSSIAEQY
TRBV3-1 ASSQDGASSYNEQF
TRBV7-9 ASRNRASSNTGELF
TRBV7-9 ASTELTYEQY
TRBV18 ASSPIQGSLEAF
TRBV6-1 ASSESSQGGKLF
TRBV27 ASILGGLSMNTEAF
TRBV6-2/TRBV6-3 ASQFSGQSYEQY
TRBV30 AWIPGDHEQY
TRBV27 ASSSYGTSGYEQF
TRBV11-2 ASSLKGLTNTGELF
TRBV29-1 SGATSGMFDEQF
TRBV9 ASGPATGELF
TRBV5-1 ASSPGGGNQPQH